The 12 T cell receptor beta chains reported below all come from one sample, sequenced in a study of T cell responses to AZD1222 COVID-19 vaccine. Method: immunoSEQ multiplex PCR; TCRdb's copy keeps in-frame clones and lacks some. The sample consists of 110,000 to 150,000 clones, about 90% of them appearing once. Sequenced here: peripheral blood, sampled on day 0 of AZD1222 vaccination. These receptors were collected from an adult in good health.

This chain joins TRBV5-1 and TRBJ1-2; no definite D call. The germline CDR1 and CDR2 sequences are SGHRS and YFSETQ. V lost 0 bases to trimming and J lost 5 bases, with 8 bases between them. The CDR3 is 13 amino acids. Here the CDR3 reads CASSLVSDYGYTF. The CDR3 nucleotides read TGCGCCAGCAGCTTGGTGTCGGATTATGGCTACACCTTC.

This chain's CDR3 is CASMVGGSYGYTF. CDR3 coding DNA: TGTGCCAGTATGGTAGGCGGCAGCTATGGCTACACCTTC. This rearrangement joins TRBV19 to TRBJ1-2; unclear D gene. The germline gives CDR1 LNHDA, CDR2 SQIVND (reference sequence). Between the trimmed V and J ends, which lost 7 bases and 4 bases, there was a span of 13 bases. The CDR3 runs 13 residues. The variable domain in full, completed from reference TRBV19 and TRBJ1-2, reads DGGITQSPKYLFRKEGQNVTLSCEQNLNHDAMYWYRQDPGQGLRLIYYSQIVNDFQKGDIAEGYSVSREKKESFPLTVTSAQKNPTAFYLCASMVGGSYGYTFGSGTRLTVV.

V and J are TRBV7-2 and TRBJ1-6, with D unresolved. Per germline, CDR1 SGHTA and CDR2 FQGNSA. CDR3 size: 16 residues. The ends were cut back, 5 bases at V and 7 bases at J, with 18 bases in the middle. The CDR3 DNA reads TGTGCCAGCAGCCTCTCCTTGGGCGCAGAGAATTCACCCCTCCACTTT. Residues: CASSLSLGAENSPLHF.

A few counts support this clone. This chain connects TRBV7-2 to TRBJ2-3; 9 bases fit TRBD2. Germline trimming cut 0 bases from V and 0 bases from J; bases unmatched to any gene: 10. Per germline, CDR1 SGHTA and CDR2 FQGNSA. The length of the CDR3 is 19 residues. Written as DNA, the CDR3 is TGTGCCAGCAGCTTAGCGAGGCGGGGGGGGCTTACTAGCACAGATACGCAGTATTTT. The encoded protein is CASSLARRGGLTSTDTQYF.

The rearrangement joins TRBV3-1 (or the pseudogene TRBV3-2) to TRBJ1-1, with TRBD1 matching over 9 bases. J lost 0 bases, V lost 6 bases, and 2 bases had no gene match. The CDR3 consists of 14 residues. The V gene's germline CDR1 is LGHDT and CDR2 YNNKEL (reference sequence). The CDR3 protein is CASSRDRVNTEAFF. The CDR3 DNA follows: TGTGCCAGCAGTCGGGACAGGGTGAACACTGAAGCTTTCTTT.

The chain uses TRBV19 and TRBJ2-7, with D possibly TRBD1 on 7 matching bases. The CDR3 extends over 11 amino acids. CDR1 LNHDA and CDR2 SQIVND come from the germline V gene (reference sequence). The V end was cut by 9 bases, the J end by 6 bases, with 12 bases between. The CDR3 loop reads CASQGGSEQYF. CDR3 DNA sequence: TGTGCCAGCCAGGGGGGTAGCGAGCAGTACTTC.

The V gene is TRBV6-5, the J gene TRBJ1-1; perhaps TRBD1 as D (5 bases). The V end was cut by 7 bases, the J end by 1 base, with 13 bases between. CDR3 length: 14 amino acids. Germline V gene sequence: CDR1 MNHEY, CDR2 SVGAGI. CDR3 DNA sequence: TGTGCCAGCATGGGGCGGACAAAGAACACTGAAGCTTTCTTT. Protein sequence: CASMGRTKNTEAFF.

The chain links TRBV19 to TRBJ1-2; 10 bases agree with TRBD1. Trimming removed 7 bases from V and 1 base from J; junction bases left unmatched: 6. The CDR3 has 15 residues. Germline V gene lookup returns CDR1 LNHDA and CDR2 SQIVND (reference sequence). The DNA of the CDR3 is TGTGCCAGTACCCCCGGGACAGGGGTTAACTATGGCTACACCTTC. Translated: CASTPGTGVNYGYTF.

J is TRBJ1-4 and V is TRBV9; 8 nucleotides agree with TRBD1. The ends lost 3 bases at V and 4 bases at J; junction bases unmatched: 5. The CDR3 consists of 15 residues. CDR1 SGDLS and CDR2 YYNGEE come from the germline V gene. CDR3 in amino acids: CASSGGTGLNEKLFF. The DNA of the CDR3 is TGTGCCAGCAGCGGGGGGACAGGACTTAATGAAAAACTGTTTTTT.

This clone has just one count. The rearrangement uses TRBV18 and TRBJ1-2; D remains ambiguous. The V end was cut by 6 bases, the J end by 6 bases, with 11 bases between. The germline CDR1 and CDR2 sequences are KGHSH and LQKENI. The CDR3 is 12 amino acids. This CDR3 reads CASSPVTDGYTF. The CDR3 DNA reads TGTGCCAGCTCCCCGGTTACGGATGGCTACACCTTC.

V and J are TRBV4-2 and TRBJ2-6; no definite D call. The CDR3 sequence is 14 residues long. Looked up from germline, CDR1 is LGHNA and CDR2 is YNFKEQ. V lost 2 bases, J lost 0 bases, and 2 bases lay in between. The chain's CDR3 is CASSQISGANVLTF. CDR3 DNA sequence: TGTGCCAGCAGCCAAATCTCTGGGGCCAACGTCCTGACTTTC.

The rearrangement links TRBV5-4 to TRBJ2-2; TRBD2 might be the D (6 bases). Trimming left V 4 bases short and J 5 bases short, with 9 bases between. Looked up from germline, CDR1 is SGHNT and CDR2 is YYREEE (reference sequence). The CDR3 runs 13 residues. DNA of the CDR3: TGTGCCAGCAGCGACGGGGGAACCGGGGAGCTGTTTTTT. Protein: CASSDGGTGELFF. Drawing the rest from reference TRBV5-4 and TRBJ2-2, the complete variable domain is ETGVTQSPTHLIKTRGQQVTLRCSSQSGHNTVSWYQQALGQGPQFIFQYYREEENGRGNFPPRFSGLQFPNYSSELNVNALELDDSALYLCASSDGGTGELFFGEGSRLTVL.